These 19 T cell receptor beta chains were all obtained from the same sample, sequenced in a study of tumor-infiltrating lymphocytes in glioblastoma multiforme. TCRB libraries came from RNA via three nested multiplex PCR rounds. TCRdb analysed the multiplex PCR reads with MiXCR anew, one entry per CDR3 protein. The sample carries 15,000 to 20,000 distinct CDR3 sequences, about two thirds recorded once. The sequencing input was peripheral blood. These receptors were collected from a male donor with glioblastoma.

The V call is TRBV11-2, the J call TRBJ2-2; the D gene is possibly TRBD2 (7 bases). Germline values: CDR1 SGHAT, CDR2 FQNNGV. Trimming stripped 3 bases from V and 3 bases from J, with 11 bases between. The CDR3 covers 15 residues. Here the CDR3 reads CASSLVRGHTGELFF. The CDR3 coding sequence is TGTGCCAGCAGCTTGGTGCGGGGGCACACCGGGGAGCTGTTTTTT.

On this clonotype itself: Germline and junction disagree at one end, which may indicate a read error. The chain couples TRBV4-2 to TRBJ2-5; D may be TRBD2 (5 bases). The CDR3 covers 16 residues. The germline V gene has CDR1 LGHNA and CDR2 YNFKEQ. As DNA, the CDR3 is TGTACCAGCAGCCAACAGTCTAGCTGGAGTTTGGAGACCCAGTACTTC. Translation gives CTSSQQSSWSLETQYF.

This clonotype was detected a few times. The rearrangement links TRBV5-1 to TRBJ1-1; D is unclear. The germline CDR1 and CDR2 sequences are SGHRS and YFSETQ. The CDR3 runs to 14 residues. Trimming stripped 5 bases from V and 8 bases from J, with 19 bases between. CDR3 sequence (DNA): TGCGCCAGCAGTTTTGAGGTCGGACGACAAGAAGCTTTCTTT. Translating it yields CASSFEVGRQEAFF.

The CDR3 bases are TGTGCCAGCAGGTCTAAAGGGACTAGCGGGCTACCGAGGCTGTTTTTT. Its protein product is CASRSKGTSGLPRLFF. The rearrangement joins TRBV11-2 to TRBJ2-2, with 12 bases aligning to TRBD2. With V trimmed by 6 bases and J by 13 bases, 15 bases remained unmatched. The CDR3 contains 16 residues. CDR1 is SGHAT, CDR2 FQNNGV, per germline.

Concerning this clonotype itself: One end of the junction varies from germline; a read error may be responsible. The CDR3 region is CSAGDRSAYPSYGYTF. The CDR3 nucleotides read TGCAGTGCTGGAGATAGATCAGCGTACCCTAGCTATGGCTACACCTTC. V and J are TRBV20-1 and TRBJ1-2; D not resolved. CDR1 is DFQATT and CDR2 is SNEGSKA in the germline V gene (reference sequence). This CDR3 region has 16 residues.

On this clonotype: This may be a read error: a much more frequent sequence differs by one nucleotide. The chain carries TRBV29-1 and TRBJ2-5; 10 bases line up with TRBD2. In germline, CDR1 is SQVTM, CDR2 ANQGSEA. There are 14 residues in the CDR3. The J segment lost 2 bases and the V segment lost 5 bases, leaving 5 bases of the junction unmatched. CDR3 loop: CSVIRLAGQETQYF. The CDR3 coding sequence is TGCAGCGTTATAAGACTAGCGGGTCAAGAGACCCAGTACTTC.

The chain employs TRBV20-1 and TRBJ2-1; D gene ambiguous. The CDR3 contains 13 residues. V was clipped by 0 bases and J by 12 bases, with 15 bases between them. The germline V gene encodes CDR1 DFQATT and CDR2 SNEGSKA (reference sequence). The CDR3 spells CSARDPLAPLQFF. CDR3 sequence (DNA): TGCAGTGCTAGAGATCCTCTTGCTCCGTTGCAGTTCTTC.

Turning to this clonotype: One junction end disagrees with the germline gene, perhaps due to a read error. The rearrangement joins TRBV29-1 to TRBJ1-5; D is undetermined. The CDR3 contains 12 residues. Germline V gene sequence: CDR1 SQVTM, CDR2 ANQGSEA. The CDR3 DNA sequence: TGTAGCGTCTTAGGTACTTGGCAGCCCCAGCATTTT. Amino acid sequence: CSVLGTWQPQHF.

With regard to this clonotype: A read error may explain this, as a much larger clone is one base away. CDR3 in amino acids: CASRSGQANTGELFF. The CDR3 coding sequence is TGCGCCAGCAGATCCGGACAGGCGAACACCGGGGAGCTGTTTTTT. The V and J genes are TRBV5-1 and TRBJ2-2; TRBD1 matches 7 bases. This CDR3 has 15 residues. V lost 5 bases and J lost 0; bases outside the gene matches: 4. Germline V gene sequence: CDR1 SGHRS, CDR2 YFSETQ.

This clonotype has a handful of counts. This chain uses TRBV28 with TRBJ2-7; no firm D call. Trimming stripped 1 base from V and 5 bases from J, with 9 bases between. This CDR3 is 13 amino acids long. Germline assignment: CDR1 MDHEN and CDR2 SYDVKM. For the CDR3, the DNA is TGTGCCAGCAGTTTATCCGCCAACCACGAGCAGTACTTC. It yields the protein CASSLSANHEQYF.

On this clonotype: Germline and junction disagree at one end, which may indicate a read error. As DNA, the CDR3 is TGCGGCGTTGAAGAAGTCACTGATACGCAGTATTTT. This gives the protein CGVEEVTDTQYF. The gene calls are TRBV29-1 and TRBJ2-3; D call uncertain. Germline V gene data show CDR1 as SQVTM and CDR2 as ANQGSEA. CDR3 length: 12 amino acids.

In its sample, this clonotype was seen many times. This rearrangement joins TRBV12-3 or TRBV12-4 to TRBJ1-6; D gene unclear. V was pared by 3 bases and J by 9 bases, with 9 bases between. The CDR3 runs to 13 residues. CDR3 DNA: TGTGCCAGCAGTTTTTCTGCACGTTCACCCCTCCACTTT. Encoded protein: CASSFSARSPLHF.

As for this clonotype: The conserved phenylalanine or tryptophan normally closing the CDR3 is absent here, so this likely arose from a read error. The genes are TRBV11-2 and TRBJ1-1, with TRBD1 matching 9 bases. CDR3 size: 19 residues. With V trimmed by 5 bases and J by 4 bases, 20 bases remained unmatched. Germline loops: CDR1 SGHAT, CDR2 FQNNGV. For the CDR3, the DNA is TGTGCCAGCAGCCCAAGGTCCGGGACAGGGATCAGGATGAGCACTGAAGCTTTCTCT. This sequence encodes CASSPRSGTGIRMSTEAFS.

Notes on this clonotype: In this CDR3 the conserved last residue, phenylalanine or tryptophan, is missing, so a read error is likely. CDR3 nucleotide sequence: TGTGCCTGGAGTGCACCAGGCCCAAGCTCGCCTTTCTACGAGCAGTACTAC. Protein product: CAWSAPGPSSPFYEQYY. The chain combines TRBV30 with TRBJ2-7, with D uncertain. CDR3 length: 17 amino acids. Germline assignment: CDR1 GTSNPN and CDR2 SVGIG (reference sequence). Trimming removed 1 base from V and 3 bases from J, with 22 bases in between.

Regarding this clonotype: The conserved phenylalanine or tryptophan is not found at the CDR3 terminus, so this likely reflects a read error. The CDR3 region has the DNA TGCAGCGTTGGGAGTGACTATTTGAATGGGCAGTTCTAC. Translating it yields CSVGSDYLNGQFY. The V gene is TRBV29-1, the J gene TRBJ2-1, with D perhaps matching TRBD2 (5 bases). The CDR3 is 13 residues long. Germline assignment: CDR1 SQVTM and CDR2 ANQGSEA.

This clonotype occurred a few times. The chain links TRBV12-3 or TRBV12-4 to TRBJ2-7; D gene ambiguous. Trimming stripped 5 bases from V and 1 base from J, with 6 bases between. This CDR3 region has 12 residues. CDR3 DNA: TGTGCCAGCAGTCCGACATCCTACGAGCAGTACTTC. Amino acids: CASSPTSYEQYF.

V and J are TRBV11-2 and TRBJ1-6; D unresolved. V was trimmed by 5 bases and J by 4 bases, leaving 9 bases between them. The CDR3 sequence is 14 residues long. CDR1 is SGHAT, CDR2 FQNNGV, per germline. This CDR3 is CASSLPGYNSPLHF. CDR3 DNA: TGTGCCAGCAGCCTACCAGGATATAATTCACCCCTCCACTTT.

This chain connects TRBV7-9 to TRBJ2-3; D call uncertain. The CDR3 extends over 16 amino acids. V was cut by 5 bases and J by 0 bases, with 15 bases left in between. Germline V lookup: CDR1 SEHNR, CDR2 FQNEAQ (reference sequence). DNA of the CDR3: TGTGCCAGCAGCGCTGGGGTGGGTGCTAGCACAGATACGCAGTATTTT. It specifies CASSAGVGASTDTQYF.

This clonotype has more than one count but fewer than ten. This chain joins TRBV5-1 and TRBJ2-7; D is possibly TRBD1 or TRBD2 (5 bases each). Germline V lookup: CDR1 SGHRS, CDR2 YFSETQ. The CDR3 is made up of 14 amino acids. Trimming took off 4 bases at V and 2 bases at J, with 13 bases between the two ends. In nucleotides, the CDR3 is TGCGCCAGCAGCCCGCCCGGGACCGCCTACGAGCAGTACTTC. As protein: CASSPPGTAYEQYF.